This TCR beta chain was identified during a study of blood T cell repertoires in COVID-19. Study overall: The United States, Italy and Spain provided the acute and convalescent COVID-19 samples.

TCRdb's table, derived via immunoSEQ multiplex PCR, lists solely in-frame clones and lacks some. The repertoire holds some 73,000 clones, with almost 85% as singletons. Germline V lookup: CDR1 MNHEY, CDR2 SVGAGI. The germline V and J ends were trimmed by 7 bases and 6 bases, with 12 bases remaining between them. The CDR3 length is 12 residues. This TCR was recovered from a man over 45 with COVID-19, enrolled during active disease. Specimen: peripheral blood. The chain has TRBV6-5 and TRBJ1-1, with a tentative D call TRBD1 (5 bases). In nucleotides, the CDR3 is TGTGCCAGCACAGGGCCTTGGGCTGAAGCTTTCTTT. It specifies CASTGPWAEAFF.